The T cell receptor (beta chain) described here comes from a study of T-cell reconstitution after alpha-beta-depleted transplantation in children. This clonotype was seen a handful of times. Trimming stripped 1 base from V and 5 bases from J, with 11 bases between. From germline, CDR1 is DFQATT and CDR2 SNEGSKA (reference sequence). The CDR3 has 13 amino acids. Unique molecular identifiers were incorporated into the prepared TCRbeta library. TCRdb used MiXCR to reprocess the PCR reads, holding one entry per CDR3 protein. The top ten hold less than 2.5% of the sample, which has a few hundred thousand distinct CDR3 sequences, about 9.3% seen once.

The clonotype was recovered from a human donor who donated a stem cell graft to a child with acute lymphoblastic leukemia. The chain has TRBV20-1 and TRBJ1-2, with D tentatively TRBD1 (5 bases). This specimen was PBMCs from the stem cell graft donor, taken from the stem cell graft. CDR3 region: CSARAQGGYGYTF. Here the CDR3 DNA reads TGCAGTGCTAGAGCCCAGGGAGGGTATGGCTACACCTTC.